The 12 T cell receptor beta chains below come from one sample, sequenced in a study of CD8 T cells in Susac syndrome. The RNA input was roughly 0.45 to 1 ug, and it was reverse transcribed with random hexamers. TCRdb reprocessed the immunoSEQ multiplex PCR reads via MiXCR and lists one record per CDR3 protein. Of 95,000 to 150,000 distinct CDR3 sequences in the sample, under 96% were seen once. Sequencing was done on a sample of CD4+ T cells from PBMCs. The receptors originated from a human donor with Susac syndrome.

The rearrangement joins TRBV30 to TRBJ1-1, with D hard to call. The germline CDR1 and CDR2 sequences are GTSNPN and SVGIG (reference sequence). This CDR3 has 15 residues. V was trimmed by 0 bases and J by 1 base, leaving 12 bases between them. CDR3 loop: CAWSVRGQANTEAFF. The CDR3 nucleotides are TGTGCCTGGAGTGTACGAGGGCAGGCGAACACTGAAGCTTTCTTT.

This chain joins TRBV29-1 and TRBJ1-2; perhaps TRBD1 as D (5 bases). Germline assignment: CDR1 SQVTM and CDR2 ANQGSEA. The ends were cut back, 7 bases at V and 5 bases at J, with 17 bases in the middle. The CDR3 loop spans 13 amino acids. As DNA, the CDR3 is TGCAGCGCCACCCGGGACTCCCTTTATGGCTACACCTTC. It is translated as CSATRDSLYGYTF.

V is TRBV7-9 and J is TRBJ1-1, with 8 bases that match TRBD1. CDR1 is SEHNR, CDR2 FQNEAQ, per germline (reference sequence). The CDR3 covers 15 residues. V was clipped by 5 bases and J by 1 base; unmatched bases: 6. The DNA for the CDR3 is TGTGCCAGCAGCCCCCAGGGGGCGCGGAACACTGAAGCTTTCTTT. This sequence encodes CASSPQGARNTEAFF.

The V gene is TRBV6-2 or TRBV6-3, the J gene TRBJ2-1, with D perhaps matching TRBD2 (5 bases). The CDR3 covers 12 residues. Trimming cost V 7 bases and J 6 bases, with 10 bases left between them. Germline CDR1 MNHEY, CDR2 SVGEGT. The CDR3 loop reads CASTEGPNEQFF. The CDR3 DNA follows: TGTGCCAGCACCGAGGGCCCCAATGAGCAGTTCTTC.

This rearrangement joins TRBV20-1 to TRBJ2-1, with 9 bases identical to TRBD2. This CDR3 comprises 15 residues. V was pared by 0 bases and J by 9 bases, with 9 bases of the junction left unmatched. Germline lookup yields CDR1 DFQATT and CDR2 SNEGSKA (reference sequence). This chain's CDR3 is CSARDPSSGNGEQFF. The CDR3 DNA reads TGCAGTGCTAGAGATCCTTCTAGCGGGAACGGTGAGCAGTTCTTC.

This chain uses TRBV29-1 with TRBJ1-1, with D possibly being TRBD1 (5 bases). V was pared by 4 bases and J by 4 bases, with 13 bases between. The CDR3 length is 13 residues. Germline values: CDR1 SQVTM, CDR2 ANQGSEA. CDR3 residues: CSVAGPRGTEAFF. The DNA for the CDR3 is TGCAGCGTTGCCGGACCAAGGGGCACTGAAGCTTTCTTT.

The V and J genes are TRBV7-9 and TRBJ2-5, with D possibly being TRBD1 (5 bases). The CDR3 is 16 residues long. Trimming left V 5 bases short and J 9 bases short, with 25 bases between. Germline loops: CDR1 SEHNR, CDR2 FQNEAQ (reference sequence). The CDR3 sequence: CASSQDGANRLVPQYF. CDR3 coding DNA: TGTGCCAGCAGCCAAGATGGGGCAAACCGACTGGTGCCCCAGTACTTC.

The chain combines TRBV12-3 or TRBV12-4 with TRBJ2-7; D not resolved. V lost 5 bases and J 0 bases, leaving 17 bases between the germline ends. The CDR3 is made up of 16 amino acids. CDR3 DNA: TGTGCCAGCAGTCCGCCCTGGAGCGAGAGCTCCTACGAGCAGTACTTC. Translation gives CASSPPWSESSYEQYF.

The V call is TRBV4-3, the J call TRBJ2-5; 11 nucleotides line up with TRBD2. The CDR3 is made up of 15 amino acids. The V segment lost 1 base and the J segment 4 bases; nucleotides outside the gene matches: 2. Germline CDR1 LGHNA, CDR2 YSLEER. CDR3 region: CASSQVGLAGETQYF. Written as DNA, the CDR3 is TGCGCCAGCAGCCAAGTCGGACTAGCGGGAGAGACCCAGTACTTC.

V gene TRBV29-1 combines with J gene TRBJ1-2; 11 positions agree with TRBD1. The V segment lost 3 bases and the J segment 8 bases; nucleotides outside the gene matches: 2. Germline V gene data show CDR1 as SQVTM and CDR2 as ANQGSEA. The CDR3 extends over 12 amino acids. This CDR3 is CSVEDRGLGYTF. CDR3 in DNA: TGCAGCGTTGAGGACAGGGGGCTCGGCTACACCTTC.

The genes are TRBV20-1 and TRBJ2-1; D is undetermined. The CDR3 is 14 amino acids. The germline CDR1 and CDR2 sequences are DFQATT and SNEGSKA (reference sequence). Trimming took off 4 bases at V and 7 bases at J, with 17 bases between the two ends. The CDR3 region has the DNA TGCAGTGCTAAACGTACGACCTCTGATAATGAGCAGTTCTTC. It translates to CSAKRTTSDNEQFF.

This sequence joins TRBV12-3 or TRBV12-4 and TRBJ1-2; tentatively, D is TRBD1 (5 bases). The germline V and J ends were trimmed by 8 bases and 6 bases, with 13 bases remaining between them. The CDR3 runs 12 residues. The CDR3 loop reads CASSRRDDGYTF. The CDR3 region has the DNA TGTGCCAGCTCTAGGCGGGACGATGGCTACACCTTC.